This T cell receptor (beta chain) appears in the sequencing data of a study of blood T cells in healthy people across ages. The study, taken as a whole, reports: Long-lived donors exceeded aged donors in naive CD4+ cells and diversity.

The CDR3 is made up of 14 amino acids. V was pared by 8 bases and J by 10 bases, with 18 bases between. Looked up from germline, CDR1 is MNHEY and CDR2 is SVGEGT. This clonotype was seen repeatedly, ten times or more. Antigen unknown. PCR was performed a second time for roughly 7 to 12 cycles using a sample-barcoded 5' primer and a J-beta primer mix. TCRdb ran MiXCR on the 5' RACE reads and lists one entry per CDR3 protein. The table has more than 800,000 distinct CDR3 sequences, 25% to 35% seen once. The sequencing input was blood. The clonotype originates from a woman of 80 years or more in good health. The chain joins TRBV6-2 or TRBV6-3 to TRBJ1-6; D is perhaps TRBD1 (6 bases). CDR3 sequence reads: CASHWGTRESPLHF. In DNA, the CDR3 is TGTGCCAGCCACTGGGGGACAAGGGAATCACCCCTCCACTTT.